This record concerns one T cell receptor beta chain sequence. What this receptor recognizes is not known. Nothing much larger sits one base from this clone, and base qualities are not available. The record originates from a study of shared clonotypes between healthy human individuals (TCRdb year 2020). At the level of the whole study: A couple of women and a few men aged 18 to 49 years were included in the cohort. Different laboratories and diverse techniques were used to prepare libraries and sequence TCR repertoires, to increase sequencing depth and limit assay-specific biases. Blood TCR repertoires of five healthy adults were deeply sequenced to estimate repertoire size and the extent of clonotype sharing between individuals. For each donor, three plates each were used for CD4 naive and CD4 memory, two plates were used for CD8 naive, and one plate was used for CD8 memory. Between about 0.9 and 8.9 billion PBMCs per donor were obtained by leukapheresis.

Overall study outcomes, separate from this receptor: Pairwise subsampling indicated that sequencing depth was expected to affect the degree of clonotype sharing among donors. Larger estimated clonotype richness was generally found for naive subsets than for memory subsets. Around 5.4% of naive CD4, roughly 3.5% of naive CD8, around 2.3% of memory CD4, and 0.4% of memory CD8 clonotypes were shared across several donors. Compared with non-shared clonotypes, the clonotypes found in all four sorted-subset donors had higher generation probabilities. Sampling was restricted to blood, and TCR repertoires in tissues likely differ from the TCR repertoires found in blood. Incomplete sequencing was indicated by rarefaction of sorted-subset datasets, despite the large sequencing depth. The genetic and exposure-history diversity represented was limited by the small number of donors.

The donors were healthy, HIV-negative adults who had no recently reported acute infections or vaccinations. Every donor was a Caucasian adult living in Nashville, Tennessee, USA. CD4+ T cells were enriched through magnetic negative selection, after which naive cells were positively selected on CD45RA and the remaining negative fraction served as the memory subset. Blood was obtained by leukapheresis, after which PBMCs were separated by Ficoll-Histopaque density gradient centrifugation and cryopreserved in liquid nitrogen vapor phase. Analytical flow cytometry was used to check the purity and quantity of every magnetically sorted T cell population. Each sorted fraction had its genomic DNA isolated and then quantified by UV absorbance on a Nanodrop 2000c. Using the deep immunoSEQ assay, multiplex PCR amplified TCR CDR3 regions from genomic DNA. Extracted genomic DNA from each cell subset was distributed evenly across all wells of several immunoSEQ 96-well plates, and each plate was treated as a replicate. For sorted subsets, each replicate PCR was loaded with approximately 190 ng genomic DNA, equivalent to some 27,000 T cell genomes. Purified libraries were measured with a Qubit 3.0 fluorometer, size-checked on a Bioanalyzer 2100, and measured again with the KAPA Library Quantification kit. Each immunoSEQ 96-well plate was sequenced on its own single-read 150-cycle Illumina NextSeq 550 flow cell. Regarding the original processing steps: Because the immunoSEQ output included only junctional sequences and no quality scores, the filtering could not be the same as the filtering used for full-length reads. To assign V/J genes and CDR3, sequences were annotated using PyIR, a Python wrapper for IgBLAST v1.9, with IMGT germline references. Reads were filtered out if the reads had weak V/J assignments (E-value above 1e-6), no CDR3, stop codons, out-of-frame junctions, or ambiguous translated residues. V3J clonotypes were defined by identical inferred V gene, J gene, and CDR3 amino acid sequence. To compute the percentage overlap between repertoires, the number of shared unique clonotypes was divided by the size of the smaller repertoire. Three approaches were used to assess repertoire richness: RTK rarefaction, the Chao1 estimator, and Recon v2.1 estimates of unobserved clonotypes. Generation probabilities for all TCRbeta clonotypes obtained by the gDNA method from a handful of donors were computed using OLGA. In its TCRdb copy, this immuneACCESS table keeps in-frame sequences only and misses some clones. Where compared with another copy, unresolved V genes explain less than half of these, and the others have no known cause. The V and J calls and clone size were taken over from that table, and D and trimming were inferred from the DNA. This sample is represented by roughly 2 million clones; 90% to 95% of them were singletons. The ten top clones hold more than 0.1% of the sample.

CDR1 and CDR2 (MNHNS, SASEGT) derive from the germline V gene. Trimming takes 2 bases off V and 4 bases off J; junction bases not matched to a gene: 4. The CDR3 numbers 15 residues from cysteine through phenylalanine. Of all the DNA, just the CDR3 is kept, 45 bases in frame from base 1. The V and J segments used are TRBV6-1 and TRBJ2-7, with 11 bases matching TRBD2. This clonotype originated in a man younger than 35 in good health. Material for sequencing was naive CD4+ T cells sorted from blood. Reading the label with the study, this specimen's cell subset or site is: CD45RA+ positively selected. The sequenced DNA: TGTGCCAGCAGTGAAACCCTAGCGGGAGGTTACGAGCAGTACTTC. This translates into CASSETLAGGYEQYF.